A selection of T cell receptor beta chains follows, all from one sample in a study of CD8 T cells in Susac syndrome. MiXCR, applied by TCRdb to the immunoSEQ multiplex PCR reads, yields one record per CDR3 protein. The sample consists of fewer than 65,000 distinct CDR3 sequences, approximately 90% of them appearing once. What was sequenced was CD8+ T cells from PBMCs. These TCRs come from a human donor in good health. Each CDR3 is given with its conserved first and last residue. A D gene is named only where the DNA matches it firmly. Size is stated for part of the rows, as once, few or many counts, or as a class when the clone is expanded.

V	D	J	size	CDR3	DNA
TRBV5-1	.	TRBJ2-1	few	CASSLKDFSYNEQFF	TGCGCCAGCAGCCTAAAAGATTTCTCCTACAATGAGCAGTTCTTC
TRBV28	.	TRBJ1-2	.	CASSLDPREPLGYTF	TGTGCCAGCAGTTTAGACCCCCGCGAGCCACTCGGCTACACCTTC
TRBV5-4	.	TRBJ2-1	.	CASSLEPYNEQFF	TGTGCCAGCAGCTTGGAACCCTACAATGAGCAGTTCTTC
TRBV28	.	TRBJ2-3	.	CASSLRVMADTQYF	TGTGCCAGCAGTTTACGGGTAATGGCAGATACGCAGTATTTT
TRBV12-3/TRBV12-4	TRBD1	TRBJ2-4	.	CASSLRRDRGFGNIQYF	TGTGCCAGCAGTTTGCGGCGGGACAGGGGTTTCGGAAACATTCAGTACTTC
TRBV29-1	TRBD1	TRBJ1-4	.	CSVTDRGGEKLFF	TGCAGCGTTACCGACAGGGGAGGGGAAAAACTGTTTTTT
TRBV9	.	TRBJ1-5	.	CASSEGGNPGNQPQHF	TGTGCCAGCAGTGAGGGGGGGAACCCGGGTAATCAGCCCCAGCATTTT
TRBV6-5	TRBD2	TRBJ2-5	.	CASSYGGLVAETQYF	TGTGCCAGCAGTTACGGGGGACTAGTTGCAGAGACCCAGTACTTC
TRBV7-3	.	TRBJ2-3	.	CASSSSGGVRDTQYF	TGTGCCAGCAGCTCCTCGGGCGGGGTTCGGGATACGCAGTATTTT
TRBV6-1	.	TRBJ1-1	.	CASSPILLVNTEAFF	TGTGCCAGCAGCCCGATCCTTCTCGTGAACACTGAAGCTTTCTTT
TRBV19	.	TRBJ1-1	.	CASSITPSLEVRDTEAFF	TGTGCCAGTAGTATAACCCCGAGCCTCGAGGTTAGGGACACTGAAGCTTTCTTT
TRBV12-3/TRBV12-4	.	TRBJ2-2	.	CASSFSGLRNTGELFF	TGTGCCAGCAGTTTCTCAGGGCTCAGAAACACCGGGGAGCTGTTTTTT
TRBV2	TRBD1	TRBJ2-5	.	CASRDRGFQETQYF	TGTGCCAGTCGGGACAGGGGGTTCCAAGAGACCCAGTACTTC
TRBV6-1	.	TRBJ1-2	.	CAGHITGIGAANYGYTF	TGTGCCGGCCATATCACAGGGATAGGGGCCGCTAACTATGGCTACACCTTC
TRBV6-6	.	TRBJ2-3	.	CASSYSGTAPRDTQYF	TGTGCCAGCAGTTACTCTGGTACAGCCCCAAGGGATACGCAGTATTTT
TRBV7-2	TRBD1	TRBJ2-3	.	CASSSYRGTTDTQYF	TGTGCCAGCAGCTCATACAGGGGGACCACAGATACGCAGTATTTT
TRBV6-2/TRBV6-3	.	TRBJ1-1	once	CASRSTGVNTEAFF	TGTGCCAGCAGATCTACGGGGGTTAACACTGAAGCTTTCTTT
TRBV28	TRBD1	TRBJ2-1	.	CASSFKIPGDRTRYNEQFF	TGTGCCAGCAGTTTTAAAATACCTGGGGACAGGACTCGCTACAATGAGCAGTTCTTC
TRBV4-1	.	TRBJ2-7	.	CASSQVGRAYEQYF	TGCGCCAGCAGCCAAGTAGGCAGGGCCTACGAGCAGTACTTC
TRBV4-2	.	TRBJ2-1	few	CASSQDPGRYNEQFF	TGTGCCAGCAGCCAAGATCCGGGACGGTACAATGAGCAGTTCTTC
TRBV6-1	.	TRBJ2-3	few	CASRIGSSFYTDTQYF	TGTGCCAGCAGAATAGGGTCCTCCTTCTACACAGATACGCAGTATTTT
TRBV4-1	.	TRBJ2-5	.	CASSQVAAQETQYF	TGCGCCAGCAGCCAAGTGGCAGCGCAAGAGACCCAGTACTTC
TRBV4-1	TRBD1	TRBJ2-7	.	CASSQIGQVGYEQYF	TGCGCCAGCAGCCAAATAGGACAGGTTGGCTACGAGCAGTACTTC
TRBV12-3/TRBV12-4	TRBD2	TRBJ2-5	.	CASSSRTSGGQETQYF	TGTGCCAGCAGTTCTCGGACTAGCGGGGGGCAAGAGACCCAGTACTTC
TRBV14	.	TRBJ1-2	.	CASSPGLNYGYTF	TGTGCCAGCAGCCCGGGCCTGAACTATGGCTACACCTTC
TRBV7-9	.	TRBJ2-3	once	CASSLAWVQLSVQYF	TGTGCCAGCAGCTTAGCGTGGGTCCAACTGAGTGTGCAGTATTTT
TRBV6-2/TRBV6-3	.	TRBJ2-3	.	CASSYVYPSDTQYF	TGTGCCAGCAGTTACGTTTACCCTTCAGATACGCAGTATTTT
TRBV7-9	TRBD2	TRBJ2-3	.	CASSFGGGTTDTQYF	TGTGCCAGCAGCTTCGGCGGGGGGACCACAGATACGCAGTATTTT
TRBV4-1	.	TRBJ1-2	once	CASSQDSDSRGSYGYTF	TGCGCCAGCAGCCAAGATTCCGACAGTCGGGGCAGCTATGGCTACACCTTC
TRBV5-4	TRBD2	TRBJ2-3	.	CASSSGLAATDTQYF	TGTGCCAGCAGCTCGGGACTAGCGGCCACAGATACGCAGTATTTT